The 28 T cell receptor beta chains given below trace back to one sample, sequenced in a study of CD8+CD57+ T cells in acquired aplastic anemia. TCR beta VDJ and CDR3 profiling used genomic DNA as template. Using its own MiXCR run on the reads, TCRdb lists one record per CDR3 protein. The sample lists about 81,000 distinct CDR3 sequences, 40% to 50% seen once, with roughly 70% in the top ten. Sequencing used sorted CD4+, CD8+, or CD8+CD57+ T cells (not recorded which) from PBMCs. The receptors originated from a human donor in good health, serving as a control.

The rearrangement joins TRBV15 to TRBJ1-1; D gene unclear. Trimming took 0 bases from V and 5 from J, leaving 7 bases between them. Germline CDR1 reads LNHNV; CDR2 reads YYDKDF (reference sequence). The CDR3 is 13 residues long. CDR3 in amino acids: CATSREIWTEAFF. Here the CDR3 DNA reads TGTGCCACCAGCAGAGAAATATGGACTGAAGCTTTCTTT.

The rearrangement links TRBV11-2 to TRBJ2-7; D gene ambiguous. The CDR3 loop spans 15 amino acids. Germline values: CDR1 SGHAT, CDR2 FQNNGV. V dropped 0 bases and J dropped 1 base, with 10 bases sitting between them. This chain's CDR3 is CASSLEGFRSYEQYF. In DNA form, the CDR3 reads TGTGCCAGCAGCTTAGAAGGATTCCGTTCCTACGAGCAGTACTTC.

The chain couples TRBV15 to TRBJ1-5, with unresolved D. The V end lost 5 bases, the J end lost 5 bases, and 16 bases lay between the germline ends. Germline V gives CDR1 LNHNV, CDR2 YYDKDF (reference sequence). The CDR3 consists of 15 residues. This CDR3 is CATSGNGVRDQPQHF. The CDR3 DNA reads TGTGCCACCAGCGGGAATGGGGTACGGGATCAGCCCCAGCATTTT.

Comment on this clonotype: A much bigger clone sits one base away, suggesting this may be a read error. The rearrangement uses TRBV12-3 or TRBV12-4 and TRBJ2-2, with a tentative D call TRBD2 (6 bases). The CDR3 length is 13 residues. The CDR3 reads CASSFVNTGGLFF. The CDR3 coding sequence is TGTGCCAGCAGTTTCGTGAACACCGGGGGGCTGTTTTTT.

The chain joins TRBV6-4 to TRBJ1-1; the D is unclear. V lost 6 bases, J lost 1 base, and 15 bases lay in between. Germline V lookup: CDR1 MRHNA, CDR2 SNTAGT. The CDR3 has 15 amino acids. CDR3 in amino acids: CASRDTSERNTEAFF. CDR3 sequence (DNA): TGTGCCAGCAGAGACACCTCCGAACGGAACACTGAAGCTTTCTTT.

The V and J genes are TRBV29-1 and TRBJ1-3; D not certain. CDR1 is SQVTM and CDR2 is ANQGSEA in the germline V gene. V was cut by 6 bases and J by 4 bases, with 7 bases left in between. The length of the CDR3 is 11 residues. The chain's CDR3 is CSVQKGNTIYF. CDR3 bases: TGCAGCGTCCAAAAGGGAAACACCATATATTTT.

Concerning this clonotype itself: This may come from a read error, since a much larger clone is one base off. The rearrangement joins TRBV2 to TRBJ1-1, with no clear D. Germline V gene data show CDR1 as SNHLY and CDR2 as FYNNEI. This CDR3 region has 11 residues. V shed 6 bases and J shed 6 bases, with 8 bases lying between them. The CDR3 bases are TGTGCCAGCAGCTTGCCCTCTGAAGCTTTCTTT. This sequence encodes CASSLPSEAFF.

This clonotype was counted many times. The chain joins TRBV5-1 to TRBJ2-1, with D unclear. Per the germline V gene, CDR1 is SGHRS and CDR2 is YFSETQ. V lost 4 bases and J 9 bases, leaving 11 bases between the germline ends. CDR3 length equals 12 residues. The CDR3, as DNA: TGCGCCAGCAGCCCCAATACTGCTGAGCAGTTCTTC. Amino acids: CASSPNTAEQFF.

Only a few counts were recorded for this clonotype. The chain combines TRBV15 with TRBJ1-6; unclear D gene. The V and J ends lost 0 bases and 11 bases respectively, with 5 bases between them. Germline loops: CDR1 LNHNV, CDR2 YYDKDF (reference sequence). The CDR3 totals 12 residues. DNA for the CDR3: TGTGCCACCAGCAGAGATGGGGCACCCCTCCACTTT. As protein: CATSRDGAPLHF.

This clonotype has just a few counts. The V call is TRBV2, the J call TRBJ1-1; the D gene is possibly TRBD1 (5 bases). This CDR3 spans 16 amino acids. Germline V lookup: CDR1 SNHLY, CDR2 FYNNEI. The V and J ends lost 8 bases and 0 bases respectively, with 19 bases between them. The CDR3 region is CASGGTPVVLNTEAFF. DNA for the CDR3: TGTGCCAGCGGAGGGACTCCCGTCGTCTTGAACACTGAAGCTTTCTTT.

This clonotype was found many times. This CDR3 reads CATSPRRAGDTEAFF. The DNA for the CDR3 is TGTGCCACCAGCCCCCGAAGGGCGGGGGACACTGAAGCTTTCTTT. This sequence joins TRBV15 and TRBJ1-1, with D possibly TRBD1 on 5 matching bases. V was shortened by 5 bases and J by 3 bases, with 16 bases between the two germline ends. The germline CDR1 and CDR2 sequences are LNHNV and YYDKDF (reference sequence). The CDR3 is 15 amino acids. Using reference TRBV15 and TRBJ1-1 for the parts outside the CDR3, the full variable domain is DAMVIQNPRYQVTQFGKPVTLSCSQTLNHNVMYWYQQKSSQAPKLLFHYYDKDFNNEADTPDNFQSRRPNTSFCFLDIRSPGLGDTAMYLCATSPRRAGDTEAFFGQGTRLTVV.

The chain combines TRBV6-1 with TRBJ2-7, with 7 bases that match TRBD2. V lost 6 bases, J lost 0 bases, and 8 bases stayed unmatched. The CDR3 contains 15 residues. CDR1 MNHNS and CDR2 SASEGT come from the germline V gene. CDR3 coding DNA: TGTGCCAGCAGCTTATACGGGGGGAGCTCCTACGAGCAGTACTTC. It specifies CASSLYGGSSYEQYF.

This clonotype came up a few times. The chain has TRBV5-1 and TRBJ2-2; D is possibly TRBD2 (5 bases). Per the germline V gene, CDR1 is SGHRS and CDR2 is YFSETQ. Trimming pared 4 bases from V and 1 base from J, leaving 20 bases between. The CDR3 is 18 amino acids. The CDR3 bases are TGCGCCAGCAGCCCAGTGGTACTAGGCCTTCTGAACACCGGGGAGCTGTTTTTT. Amino acid sequence: CASSPVVLGLLNTGELFF.

The chain has TRBV7-9 and TRBJ2-7, with a possible D match to TRBD1 (5 bases). CDR3 length: 12 residues. Trimming stripped 3 bases from V and 6 bases from J, with 9 bases between. CDR1 and CDR2 (germline): SEHNR, FQNEAQ (reference sequence). In DNA form, the CDR3 reads TGTGCCAGCAGCTTTCAGGGTACCGAGCAGTACTTC. It codes for CASSFQGTEQYF. Based on the CDR3 plus reference TRBV7-9 and TRBJ2-7, the full variable domain is DTGVSQNPRHKITKRGQNVTFRCDPISEHNRLYWYRQTLGQGPEFLTYFQNEAQLEKSRLLSDRFSAERPKGSFSTLEIQRTEQGDSAMYLCASSFQGTEQYFGPGTRLTVT.

The chain is built from TRBV20-1 and TRBJ2-7; 9 nucleotides line up with TRBD1. CDR3 length equals 14 residues. The V segment lost 5 bases and the J segment 6 bases; nucleotides outside the gene matches: 11. Per germline, CDR1 DFQATT and CDR2 SNEGSKA (reference sequence). CDR3 sequence: CSASTGTGLFEQYF. For the CDR3, the DNA is TGCAGTGCTTCAACCGGGACAGGGCTGTTCGAGCAGTACTTC.

The table lists this clonotype with many counts. The V call is TRBV6-1, the J call TRBJ1-2; TRBD1 matches 7 bases. CDR3 size: 14 residues. The ends lost 5 bases at V and 2 bases at J; junction bases unmatched: 5. The germline CDR1 and CDR2 sequences are MNHNS and SASEGT. CDR3 in DNA: TGTGCCAGCAGTAGGACAGGACGAAACTATGGCTACACCTTC. Encoded protein: CASSRTGRNYGYTF.

V is TRBV11-3 and J is TRBJ2-1; D possibly corresponds to TRBD2 (6 bases). V was shortened by 5 bases and J by 7 bases, with 15 bases between the two germline ends. This CDR3 comprises 14 residues. The germline CDR1 and CDR2 sequences are SGHNT and YENEEA. In DNA, the CDR3 is TGTGCCAGCAGCCCATGGGGGGTGGGTAATGAGCAGTTCTTC. Translated, it gives CASSPWGVGNEQFF.

This clonotype turned up a few times. The V and J genes are TRBV7-6 and TRBJ2-3, with D possibly matching TRBD2 (6 bases). In germline, CDR1 is SGHVS, CDR2 FNYEAQ. The V end was cut by 5 bases, the J end by 4 bases, with 10 bases between. The CDR3 totals 13 residues. The chain's CDR3 is CASSRGTADTQYF. DNA of the CDR3: TGTGCCAGCAGCAGAGGGACTGCAGATACGCAGTATTTT. Drawing the rest from reference TRBV7-6 and TRBJ2-3, the complete variable domain is GAGVSQSPRYKVTKRGQDVALRCDPISGHVSLYWYRQALGQGPEFLTYFNYEAQQDKSGLPNDRFSAERPEGSISTLTIQRTEQRDSAMYRCASSRGTADTQYFGPGTRLTVL.

This clonotype was seen ten or more times. This sequence joins TRBV25-1 and TRBJ2-6; TRBD1 aligns across 7 bases. With V trimmed by 2 bases and J by 1 base, 2 bases remained unmatched. Germline CDR1 reads MGHDK; CDR2 reads SYGVNS. The CDR3 is made up of 16 amino acids. This CDR3 is CASSEDRVSGANVLTF. The CDR3 DNA follows: TGTGCCAGCAGTGAAGACAGGGTTTCTGGGGCCAACGTCCTGACTTTC.

In this sample, this clonotype turned up many times. V gene TRBV11-3 combines with J gene TRBJ2-7, with 9 bases that match TRBD2. The length of the CDR3 is 15 residues. CDR1 and CDR2 (germline): SGHNT, YENEEA. V gave up 1 base and J gave up 5 bases; unmatched junction bases: 6. The chain's CDR3 is CASSLGSSGNHEQYF. As DNA, the CDR3 is TGTGCCAGCAGCTTAGGGTCTAGCGGGAACCACGAGCAGTACTTC.

CDR3 DNA sequence: TGTGCCAGCAGCTCGGACAGTCGCTCCTACGAGCAGTACTTC. Protein product: CASSSDSRSYEQYF. V is TRBV5-5 and J is TRBJ2-7, with a weak D call TRBD1 (6 bases). Germline CDR1 is SGHKS and CDR2 is YYEKEE (reference sequence). This CDR3 has 14 residues. Trimming took 3 bases from V and 0 from J, leaving 10 bases between them.

J is TRBJ2-3 and V is TRBV24-1; D is unresolved. V dropped 7 bases and J dropped 2 bases, with 6 bases sitting between them. Per the germline V gene, CDR1 is KGHDR and CDR2 is SFDVKD. This CDR3 comprises 12 residues. The CDR3 sequence is CATRGNTDTQYF. The CDR3 bases are TGTGCCACCAGAGGAAACACAGATACGCAGTATTTT.

This clonotype occurred once. V and J are TRBV2 and TRBJ2-7; 7 bases are shared with TRBD1. V gave up 3 bases and J gave up 3 bases; unmatched junction bases: 8. The CDR3 length is 15 residues. From germline, CDR1 is SNHLY and CDR2 FYNNEI. The CDR3 DNA follows: TGTGCCAGCAGTGAGCTGGACAGGAGCCGCTACGAGCAGTACTTC. Protein product: CASSELDRSRYEQYF.

The table lists this clonotype with many counts. The rearrangement uses TRBV19 and TRBJ1-2, with D possibly being TRBD1 (5 bases). V was pared by 3 bases and J by 5 bases, with 10 bases between. The germline V gene encodes CDR1 LNHDA and CDR2 SQIVND (reference sequence). There are 13 residues in the CDR3. The CDR3 nucleotides read TGTGCCAGTAGTATCGGCCAGGGTTATGGCTACACCTTC. Its translation: CASSIGQGYGYTF.

This clonotype has ten or more counts. The V call is TRBV20-1, the J call TRBJ2-7; 7 positions agree with TRBD1. The CDR3 has 13 amino acids. Germline assignment: CDR1 DFQATT and CDR2 SNEGSKA (reference sequence). V shed 5 bases, J shed 0 bases, and the junction held 4 bases outside the gene matches. The CDR3 DNA follows: TGCAGTGCTCCGACAGGGAACTCCTACGAGCAGTACTTC. It translates to CSAPTGNSYEQYF.

This clonotype was detected ten times or more. This rearrangement joins TRBV15 to TRBJ1-1; TRBD1 might be the D (5 bases). The CDR3 is made up of 13 amino acids. With 2 bases removed from V and 6 bases from J, the gap between germline ends came to 10 bases. Germline-derived CDR1 and CDR2 are LNHNV and YYDKDF (reference sequence). Here the CDR3 DNA reads TGTGCCACCAGCAGACAGGGAAATCCTGAAGCTTTCTTT. Protein sequence: CATSRQGNPEAFF.

The CDR3 protein is CATSSIRGTGELFF. CDR3 nucleotide sequence: TGTGCCACCAGCAGCATACGGGGCACCGGGGAGCTGTTTTTT. The V gene is TRBV15, the J gene TRBJ2-2; D possibly corresponds to TRBD2 (5 bases). Trimming cost V 3 bases and J 4 bases, with 9 bases left between them. Per germline, CDR1 LNHNV and CDR2 YYDKDF (reference sequence). The CDR3 spans 14 residues.

This clonotype has ten or more counts. The chain combines TRBV9 with TRBJ2-7, with 7 bases identical to TRBD2. The V segment lost 4 bases and the J segment 4 bases; nucleotides outside the gene matches: 11. Germline V gene lookup returns CDR1 SGDLS and CDR2 YYNGEE. The CDR3 spans 15 residues. The CDR3 reads CASSSGGGSSYEQYF. CDR3 DNA sequence: TGTGCCAGCAGCTCTGGGGGGGGGAGCTCGTACGAGCAGTACTTC.